The rows below give T cell receptor beta chains drawn from one sample of a study of T cells after yellow fever vaccination. Each CDR3 protein gets one entry after TCRdb re-called the 5' RACE reads with MiXCR. The repertoire has 450,000 to 550,000 distinct CDR3 sequences, 21% of them found once; the top ten carry about 15%. This specimen was PBMCs, taken 21 days after the first yellow fever vaccination. Receptors originate from a young man who received the YFV17D yellow fever vaccine. Both conserved end residues are part of each CDR3. Each record gives: J gene, D gene, V gene, clone size, CDR3 protein, CDR3 DNA. The D gene is left open where the match is weak. The size field is filled for only some rows; it gives once, few, many or a size class.

j_gene: TRBJ2-7
d_gene: TRBD1
v_gene: TRBV19
abundance: many
CDR3aa: CASSMGTGREQYF
CDR3nt: TGTGCCAGTAGTATGGGGACAGGGCGCGAGCAGTACTTC

j_gene: TRBJ2-1
d_gene: -
v_gene: TRBV4-3
abundance: few
CDR3aa: CASSQGRSGGFYNEQFF
CDR3nt: TGCGCCAGCAGCCAGGGGAGGTCCGGGGGCTTCTACAATGAGCAGTTCTTC

j_gene: TRBJ2-1
d_gene: -
v_gene: TRBV5-1
abundance: few
CDR3aa: CASCNLAWGRNNEQFF
CDR3nt: TGCGCCAGCTGCAACCTCGCTTGGGGCCGCAACAATGAGCAGTTCTTC

j_gene: TRBJ1-4
d_gene: TRBD1
v_gene: TRBV5-1
abundance: -
CDR3aa: CASSLVVSQRDRGEKLFF
CDR3nt: TGCGCCAGCAGCTTGGTAGTGAGCCAGCGAGACAGGGGAGAAAAACTGTTTTTT

j_gene: TRBJ1-4
d_gene: -
v_gene: TRBV28
abundance: -
CDR3aa: CASSREKLVF
CDR3nt: TGTGCCAGCAGCAGAGAAAAACTGGTTTTT

j_gene: TRBJ2-3
d_gene: -
v_gene: TRBV12-3/TRBV12-4
abundance: few
CDR3aa: CASSFGPFRTDTQYF
CDR3nt: TGTGCCAGCAGTTTTGGCCCCTTCAGGACGGATACGCAGTATTTT

j_gene: TRBJ1-2
d_gene: TRBD1
v_gene: TRBV15
abundance: -
CDR3aa: CATSGRGAGYGYTF
CDR3nt: TGTGCCACCAGCGGCAGGGGGGCCGGCTATGGCTACACCTTC

j_gene: TRBJ2-1
d_gene: -
v_gene: TRBV7-2
abundance: few
CDR3aa: CASSSPPRQTPNEQFF
CDR3nt: TGTGCCAGCAGCTCTCCCCCGCGCCAGACACCCAATGAGCAGTTCTTC

j_gene: TRBJ1-1
d_gene: TRBD1
v_gene: TRBV30
abundance: -
CDR3aa: CAWTHGTGTEAFF
CDR3nt: TGTGCCTGGACCCACGGGACAGGGACTGAAGCTTTCTTT

j_gene: TRBJ1-2
d_gene: TRBD1
v_gene: TRBV5-1
abundance: many
CDR3aa: CASSPGQGEGYTF
CDR3nt: TGCGCCAGCAGCCCGGGACAGGGTGAGGGCTACACCTTC

j_gene: TRBJ1-4
d_gene: -
v_gene: TRBV11-2
abundance: few
CDR3aa: CASSFRQATFNEKLFF
CDR3nt: TGTGCCAGCAGCTTCAGACAGGCCACCTTTAATGAAAAACTGTTTTTT

j_gene: TRBJ2-1
d_gene: TRBD1
v_gene: TRBV19
abundance: -
CDR3aa: CASSIGQGLNEQFF
CDR3nt: TGTGCCAGTAGTATCGGACAGGGATTGAATGAGCAGTTCTTC

j_gene: TRBJ2-7
d_gene: TRBD1
v_gene: TRBV10-3
abundance: few
CDR3aa: CAIRPGQGYEQYF
CDR3nt: TGTGCCATCAGGCCGGGACAGGGATACGAGCAGTACTTC

j_gene: TRBJ2-3
d_gene: -
v_gene: TRBV12-3/TRBV12-4
abundance: -
CDR3aa: CASSPAELSTDTQYF
CDR3nt: TGTGCCAGCAGTCCTGCGGAACTGAGCACAGATACGCAGTATTTT

j_gene: TRBJ2-3
d_gene: TRBD1
v_gene: TRBV5-4
abundance: once
CDR3aa: CASRVGDRGLVDTQYF
CDR3nt: TGTGCCAGCAGAGTTGGGGACAGGGGGTTAGTGGATACGCAGTATTTT

j_gene: TRBJ2-5
d_gene: -
v_gene: TRBV4-1
abundance: few
CDR3aa: CASSQVVGQETQYF
CDR3nt: TGCGCCAGCAGCCAAGTAGTCGGGCAAGAGACCCAGTACTTC

j_gene: TRBJ1-5
d_gene: -
v_gene: TRBV10-3
abundance: few
CDR3aa: CAISERQGNQPQHF
CDR3nt: TGTGCCATCAGTGAAAGGCAGGGGAATCAGCCCCAGCATTTT

j_gene: TRBJ1-2
d_gene: TRBD1
v_gene: TRBV6-5
abundance: few
CDR3aa: CASSSTGEDYGYTF
CDR3nt: TGTGCCAGCAGTTCGACAGGGGAAGACTATGGCTACACCTTC

j_gene: TRBJ1-3
d_gene: -
v_gene: TRBV7-6
abundance: -
CDR3aa: CASSHYRDSGNTIYF
CDR3nt: TGTGCCAGCAGCCATTACAGGGACTCTGGAAACACCATATATTTT

j_gene: TRBJ2-2
d_gene: TRBD2
v_gene: TRBV6-1
abundance: -
CDR3aa: CASTRLAEGTGELFF
CDR3nt: TGTGCCAGCACCAGACTAGCGGAGGGCACCGGGGAGCTGTTTTTT

j_gene: TRBJ2-5
d_gene: -
v_gene: TRBV14
abundance: -
CDR3aa: CASSQRLSYIGETQYF
CDR3nt: TGTGCCAGCAGCCAACGACTCAGCTACATTGGAGAGACCCAGTACTTC

j_gene: TRBJ1-3
d_gene: -
v_gene: TRBV3-1
abundance: -
CDR3aa: CASSQDLEPSGNTIYF
CDR3nt: TGTGCCAGCAGCCAAGATTTGGAGCCCTCTGGAAACACCATATATTTT

j_gene: TRBJ2-1
d_gene: -
v_gene: TRBV7-2
abundance: few
CDR3aa: CASSLVVRNEQFF
CDR3nt: TGTGCCAGCAGCTTAGTTGTCCGGAATGAGCAGTTCTTC

j_gene: TRBJ2-1
d_gene: -
v_gene: TRBV11-2
abundance: few
CDR3aa: CASSHYSSYNEQFF
CDR3nt: TGTGCCAGCAGCCACTATAGCTCCTACAATGAGCAGTTCTTC

j_gene: TRBJ2-5
d_gene: -
v_gene: TRBV4-1
abundance: -
CDR3aa: CASSQEWQETQYF
CDR3nt: TGCGCCAGCAGCCAAGAGTGGCAGGAGACCCAGTACTTC

j_gene: TRBJ2-2
d_gene: TRBD1
v_gene: TRBV9
abundance: -
CDR3aa: CASSVTLQGYGTGELFF
CDR3nt: TGTGCCAGCAGCGTAACCCTACAGGGGTATGGCACCGGGGAGCTGTTTTTT

j_gene: TRBJ2-1
d_gene: -
v_gene: TRBV9
abundance: -
CDR3aa: CASSVGSAYNEQFF
CDR3nt: TGTGCCAGCAGCGTAGGTAGTGCGTACAATGAGCAGTTCTTC

j_gene: TRBJ1-1
d_gene: -
v_gene: TRBV24-1
abundance: few
CDR3aa: CATSETGGTEAFF
CDR3nt: TGTGCCACCAGTGAAACAGGAGGAACTGAAGCTTTCTTT

j_gene: TRBJ2-7
d_gene: -
v_gene: TRBV5-1
abundance: -
CDR3aa: CASSPALGPSPYEQYF
CDR3nt: TGCGCCAGCAGCCCCGCTTTGGGACCTAGCCCCTACGAGCAGTACTTC

j_gene: TRBJ2-3
d_gene: TRBD2
v_gene: TRBV29-1
abundance: few
CDR3aa: CSSGLAGGRVLF
CDR3nt: TGCAGCTCCGGACTAGCGGGGGGGAGGGTGCTTTTT

j_gene: TRBJ2-4
d_gene: -
v_gene: TRBV14
abundance: few
CDR3aa: CASSHSNPADGAIQYF
CDR3nt: TGTGCCAGCAGTCACTCTAACCCGGCCGACGGAGCCATTCAGTACTTC

j_gene: TRBJ2-2
d_gene: TRBD1
v_gene: TRBV7-9
abundance: -
CDR3aa: CASSLGGTGGLAGELFF
CDR3nt: TGTGCCAGCAGCTTAGGAGGGACAGGAGGGCTCGCCGGGGAGCTGTTTTTT

j_gene: TRBJ2-2
d_gene: -
v_gene: TRBV4-3
abundance: -
CDR3aa: CASSQDLVSGSGGELFF
CDR3nt: TGCGCCAGCAGCCAAGATCTTGTATCGGGCTCAGGCGGGGAGCTGTTTTTT

j_gene: TRBJ2-2
d_gene: TRBD1
v_gene: TRBV6-1
abundance: -
CDR3aa: CASFQGADTGELFF
CDR3nt: TGTGCCAGCTTCCAGGGGGCGGACACCGGGGAGCTGTTTTTT

j_gene: TRBJ2-2
d_gene: -
v_gene: TRBV29-1
abundance: few
CDR3aa: CSVEGANTNTGELFF
CDR3nt: TGCAGCGTGGAGGGGGCAAATACGAACACCGGGGAGCTGTTTTTT

j_gene: TRBJ1-4
d_gene: -
v_gene: TRBV7-2
abundance: -
CDR3aa: CASSFSRENEKLFF
CDR3nt: TGTGCCAGCAGCTTTTCCAGAGAGAATGAAAAACTGTTTTTT

j_gene: TRBJ1-2
d_gene: TRBD1
v_gene: TRBV19
abundance: -
CDR3aa: CASIVSTGAFKGYTF
CDR3nt: TGTGCCAGTATTGTATCGACAGGGGCATTCAAGGGCTACACCTTC

j_gene: TRBJ2-7
d_gene: TRBD2
v_gene: TRBV4-1
abundance: -
CDR3aa: CASSQGEGYGNSNEQYF
CDR3nt: TGCGCCAGCAGCCAAGGGGAGGGCTATGGGAATAGTAACGAGCAGTACTTC

j_gene: TRBJ2-7
d_gene: TRBD1
v_gene: TRBV18
abundance: -
CDR3aa: CASSRPPGQGAYEQYF
CDR3nt: TGTGCCAGCTCACGACCTCCGGGACAGGGGGCCTACGAGCAGTACTTC

j_gene: TRBJ1-1
d_gene: -
v_gene: TRBV3-1
abundance: -
CDR3aa: CASSQSLTEAFF
CDR3nt: TGTGCCAGCAGCCAATCCTTGACTGAAGCTTTCTTT

j_gene: TRBJ2-3
d_gene: TRBD2
v_gene: TRBV7-8
abundance: few
CDR3aa: CASSLALASGGDTDTQYF
CDR3nt: TGTGCCAGCAGCTTAGCGCTAGCTAGCGGGGGGGACACAGATACGCAGTATTTT

j_gene: TRBJ2-3
d_gene: -
v_gene: TRBV6-1
abundance: many
CDR3aa: CASSRVADTDTQYF
CDR3nt: TGTGCCAGCAGCAGAGTAGCGGACACAGATACGCAGTATTTT

j_gene: TRBJ2-7
d_gene: TRBD1
v_gene: TRBV6-1
abundance: many
CDR3aa: CASSDRGVSYEQYF
CDR3nt: TGTGCCAGTTCAGACAGGGGTGTTTCCTACGAGCAGTACTTC

j_gene: TRBJ2-3
d_gene: TRBD2
v_gene: TRBV7-3
abundance: -
CDR3aa: CASSLTAGEYTDTQYF
CDR3nt: TGTGCCAGCAGCTTAACAGCGGGGGAGTACACAGATACGCAGTATTTT

j_gene: TRBJ2-2
d_gene: -
v_gene: TRBV5-4
abundance: -
CDR3aa: CASSLGGPRELFF
CDR3nt: TGTGCCAGCAGCCTCGGTGGGCCCCGGGAGCTGTTTTTT

j_gene: TRBJ2-1
d_gene: TRBD2
v_gene: TRBV7-9
abundance: few
CDR3aa: CASSPTSGGAQNEQFF
CDR3nt: TGTGCCAGCAGCCCGACTAGCGGGGGGGCCCAGAATGAGCAGTTCTTC